This is a list of T cell receptor beta chains from one sample in a study of T cells after yellow fever vaccination. Each CDR3 protein is one row after TCRdb ran MiXCR on the 5' RACE reads. Of 300,000 or so distinct CDR3 sequences in the sample, 3% to 4.5% were seen once. Source: PBMCs, taken 5 days after the yellow fever booster vaccination. The origin of the receptors is a man between 18 and 35 years old who received the YFV17D yellow fever vaccine. Each CDR3 is given with its conserved first and last residue. Each record gives: V gene, clone size, J gene, D gene, CDR3 protein, CDR3 DNA. The D gene is left open where the match is weak. Some rows mark clone size as missing; the rest say once, few, many or name a class of expanded clone.

v_gene: TRBV4-1; abundance: NA; j_gene: TRBJ2-3; d_gene: NA; CDR3aa: CASSQDDISGERDTQYF; CDR3nt: TGCGCCAGCAGCCAAGATGATATTAGCGGCGAGAGGGATACGCAGTATTTT
v_gene: TRBV7-6; abundance: few; j_gene: TRBJ2-5; d_gene: TRBD1; CDR3aa: CASSLHRGETQYF; CDR3nt: TGTGCCAGCAGCTTACACAGGGGAGAGACCCAGTACTTC
v_gene: TRBV10-3; abundance: many; j_gene: TRBJ1-1; d_gene: TRBD1; CDR3aa: CAISPTGGRTEAFF; CDR3nt: TGTGCCATCAGTCCTACAGGGGGACGAACTGAAGCTTTCTTT
v_gene: TRBV20-1; abundance: NA; j_gene: TRBJ2-1; d_gene: TRBD2; CDR3aa: CSTGGINEQFF; CDR3nt: TGCAGTACCGGGGGGATCAATGAGCAGTTCTTC
v_gene: TRBV7-3; abundance: many; j_gene: TRBJ2-3; d_gene: NA; CDR3aa: CASSPDGGTDTQYF; CDR3nt: TGTGCCAGCAGCCCCGACGGAGGCACAGATACGCAGTATTTT
v_gene: TRBV6-2/TRBV6-3; abundance: few; j_gene: TRBJ2-3; d_gene: NA; CDR3aa: CASKRPDTDTQYF; CDR3nt: TGTGCCAGCAAGAGGCCCGACACAGATACGCAGTATTTT
v_gene: TRBV27; abundance: few; j_gene: TRBJ2-2; d_gene: NA; CDR3aa: CASSPIADTGELFF; CDR3nt: TGTGCCAGCAGTCCTATAGCGGACACCGGGGAGCTGTTTTTT
v_gene: TRBV29-1; abundance: many; j_gene: TRBJ2-1; d_gene: NA; CDR3aa: CSERFGSSYNEQFF; CDR3nt: TGCAGCGAGCGTTTCGGGAGCTCCTACAATGAGCAGTTCTTC
v_gene: TRBV19; abundance: many; j_gene: TRBJ2-2; d_gene: NA; CDR3aa: CASISPTGELFF; CDR3nt: TGTGCCAGTATCTCTCCCACCGGGGAGCTGTTTTTT
v_gene: TRBV20-1; abundance: NA; j_gene: TRBJ1-2; d_gene: NA; CDR3aa: CSARDRGTARTF; CDR3nt: TGCAGTGCTAGAGATCGGGGGACCGCGAGGACCTTC
v_gene: TRBV5-1; abundance: many; j_gene: TRBJ2-3; d_gene: NA; CDR3aa: CASSLKGSHSTDTQYF; CDR3nt: TGCGCCAGCAGCTTGAAAGGGTCCCATAGCACAGATACGCAGTATTTT
v_gene: TRBV25-1; abundance: many; j_gene: TRBJ2-7; d_gene: NA; CDR3aa: CASLGAYEQYF; CDR3nt: TGTGCCAGCTTAGGGGCTTACGAGCAGTACTTC
v_gene: TRBV18; abundance: NA; j_gene: TRBJ2-7; d_gene: NA; CDR3aa: CASSPTGTYYEQYF; CDR3nt: TGTGCCAGCTCACCGACGGGGACTTACTACGAGCAGTACTTC
v_gene: TRBV11-3; abundance: NA; j_gene: TRBJ2-1; d_gene: NA; CDR3aa: CASSSRVMAYNEQFF; CDR3nt: TGTGCCAGCAGCTCCAGGGTTATGGCCTACAATGAGCAGTTCTTC
v_gene: TRBV7-6; abundance: NA; j_gene: TRBJ2-1; d_gene: NA; CDR3aa: CASSRDTGIYNEQFF; CDR3nt: TGTGCCAGCAGCCGCGACACAGGGATATACAATGAGCAGTTCTTC
v_gene: TRBV27; abundance: few; j_gene: TRBJ2-1; d_gene: TRBD1; CDR3aa: CASTLGGPYNEQFF; CDR3nt: TGTGCCAGCACTTTAGGGGGCCCTTACAATGAGCAGTTCTTC
v_gene: TRBV5-1; abundance: many; j_gene: TRBJ2-1; d_gene: NA; CDR3aa: CASSPYGGNEQFF; CDR3nt: TGCGCCAGCAGTCCCTACGGGGGAAATGAGCAGTTCTTC
v_gene: TRBV10-3; abundance: many; j_gene: TRBJ2-2; d_gene: NA; CDR3aa: CAISSGDNTGELFF; CDR3nt: TGTGCCATCTCGTCGGGGGACAACACCGGGGAGCTGTTTTTT
v_gene: TRBV5-5; abundance: NA; j_gene: TRBJ1-5; d_gene: TRBD1; CDR3aa: CASSLGTGRMAGNQPQHF; CDR3nt: TGTGCCAGCAGCCTAGGGACAGGGAGGATGGCGGGCAATCAGCCCCAGCATTTT
v_gene: TRBV7-6; abundance: many; j_gene: TRBJ2-7; d_gene: TRBD1; CDR3aa: CASSSPTGGLLGEQYF; CDR3nt: TGTGCCAGCAGCTCTCCGACAGGGGGCCTCCTGGGCGAGCAGTACTTC
v_gene: TRBV24-1; abundance: NA; j_gene: TRBJ1-1; d_gene: NA; CDR3aa: CATSDTRGGGTEAFF; CDR3nt: TGTGCCACCAGTGATACCCGTGGGGGAGGGACTGAAGCTTTCTTT
v_gene: TRBV20-1; abundance: few; j_gene: TRBJ2-2; d_gene: TRBD1; CDR3aa: CSAPGGNTGELFF; CDR3nt: TGCAGTGCCCCAGGGGGGAACACCGGGGAGCTGTTTTTT
v_gene: TRBV12-3/TRBV12-4; abundance: few; j_gene: TRBJ1-4; d_gene: NA; CDR3aa: CASRASGRTNEKLFF; CDR3nt: TGTGCCAGCAGGGCTTCTGGCCGGACTAATGAAAAACTGTTTTTT
v_gene: TRBV7-2; abundance: NA; j_gene: TRBJ2-3; d_gene: TRBD2; CDR3aa: CALAGTRTDTQYF; CDR3nt: TGTGCCCTAGCGGGGACCCGCACAGATACGCAGTATTTT
v_gene: TRBV6-2/TRBV6-3; abundance: many; j_gene: TRBJ2-7; d_gene: TRBD1; CDR3aa: CASSSGTGLSEQYF; CDR3nt: TGTGCCAGCAGTTCCGGGACAGGGCTGTCCGAGCAGTACTTC
v_gene: TRBV5-4; abundance: NA; j_gene: TRBJ2-5; d_gene: TRBD2; CDR3aa: CASSWGGLAQETQYF; CDR3nt: TGTGCCAGCAGCTGGGGGGGACTTGCCCAAGAGACCCAGTACTTC
v_gene: TRBV6-6; abundance: few; j_gene: TRBJ2-7; d_gene: NA; CDR3aa: CASSSPGRAYEQYF; CDR3nt: TGTGCCAGCAGTTCCCCTGGACGGGCCTACGAGCAGTACTTC
v_gene: TRBV5-1; abundance: few; j_gene: TRBJ2-2; d_gene: NA; CDR3aa: CASIKGEVRTNTGELFF; CDR3nt: TGCGCCAGCATAAAAGGGGAAGTCCGAACGAACACCGGGGAGCTGTTTTTT
v_gene: TRBV3-1; abundance: NA; j_gene: TRBJ2-3; d_gene: TRBD2; CDR3aa: CASSSGGETDTQYF; CDR3nt: TGTGCCAGCAGCAGCGGGGGGGAGACAGATACGCAGTATTTT
v_gene: TRBV5-1; abundance: NA; j_gene: TRBJ2-3; d_gene: TRBD2; CDR3aa: CASSLASGPDTQYF; CDR3nt: TGCGCCAGCAGCTTGGCTAGCGGTCCAGATACGCAGTATTTT
v_gene: TRBV4-3; abundance: many; j_gene: TRBJ2-1; d_gene: NA; CDR3aa: CASSQVRESNEQFF; CDR3nt: TGCGCCAGCAGCCAAGTAAGGGAATCCAATGAGCAGTTCTTC
v_gene: TRBV7-2; abundance: many; j_gene: TRBJ2-1; d_gene: TRBD1; CDR3aa: CASSFPTGGGFSYNEQFF; CDR3nt: TGTGCCAGCAGCTTCCCGACAGGGGGCGGCTTCTCCTACAATGAGCAGTTCTTC
v_gene: TRBV7-8; abundance: NA; j_gene: TRBJ1-1; d_gene: NA; CDR3aa: CASSRTNAGTEAFF; CDR3nt: TGTGCCAGCAGCCGGACCAACGCGGGGACTGAAGCTTTCTTT
v_gene: TRBV9; abundance: NA; j_gene: TRBJ1-6; d_gene: NA; CDR3aa: CASSVRGSSYNSPLHF; CDR3nt: TGTGCCAGCAGCGTACGGGGAAGCTCCTATAATTCACCCCTCCACTTT
v_gene: TRBV7-2; abundance: many; j_gene: TRBJ1-2; d_gene: NA; CDR3aa: CASSLKSSSGYGYTF; CDR3nt: TGTGCCAGCAGCTTAAAGAGCTCCTCGGGCTATGGCTACACCTTC
v_gene: TRBV7-9; abundance: many; j_gene: TRBJ1-2; d_gene: NA; CDR3aa: CASNSGVAGTSNYGYTF; CDR3nt: TGTGCCAGCAACTCGGGGGTGGCAGGAACTTCTAACTATGGCTACACCTTC
v_gene: TRBV18; abundance: NA; j_gene: TRBJ2-3; d_gene: TRBD1; CDR3aa: CASSPEQGSTDTQYF; CDR3nt: TGTGCCAGCTCACCCGAACAGGGGAGCACAGATACGCAGTATTTT